The 29 T cell receptor beta chains below all came from one sample that was sequenced in a study of molecular identifiers for immune sequencing clone quantification (dated by TCRdb to about 2018). Receptors were amplified or captured by PCR. The sample was run on a NextSeq 500. Using fastp trimming at Q25 and MiXCR clonotype assembly, TCRdb reanalyzed the public sequencing data and kept in-frame beta chains. Every distinct CDR3 protein forms one entry, paired with its most common genes and DNA. The sample table holds approximately 93,000 distinct CDR3 sequences, of which approximately 23% were seen once. The ten largest clones capture approximately 0.78% of the sample. Sequenced: naive CD8+ T cells from blood, with Jurkat cell RNA spiked in. The cell subset or site label on this specimen signifies: FACS-sorted CD8+CD4-CCR7+CD45RA+ naive T cells. The receptors were gathered from a human donor in good health. Some libraries in this study had Jurkat cell RNA spiked in.

This clonotype was observed at least ten times. The V and J genes are TRBV24-1 and TRBJ2-1, with 15 bases fitting TRBD2. V was pared by 4 bases and J by 6 bases, with 0 bases of the junction left unmatched. The CDR3 spans 15 residues. In germline, CDR1 is KGHDR, CDR2 SFDVKD. This chain's CDR3 is CATSEGLAGGNEQFF. The CDR3 DNA follows: TGTGCCACCAGTGAGGGACTAGCGGGGGGCAATGAGCAGTTCTTC.

At least ten counts were recorded for this clonotype. The gene calls are TRBV7-8 and TRBJ1-5; D gene unclear. The V gene's germline CDR1 is SGHVS and CDR2 FQNEAQ. This CDR3 is built from 12 residues. V lost 5 bases and J lost 5, with 7 bases in between. Here the CDR3 reads CASSVDYQPQHF. DNA of the CDR3: TGTGCCAGCAGCGTAGATTATCAGCCCCAGCATTTT.

This clonotype was detected many times. V and J are TRBV7-2 and TRBJ2-7; the D gene is possibly TRBD2 (6 bases). This CDR3 is 17 amino acids long. Germline V CDR1 and CDR2: SGHTA, FQGNSA. Between the trimmed V and J ends, which lost 4 bases and 0 bases, there was a span of 19 bases. CDR3 sequence (DNA): TGTGCCAGCAGCTACCGCCCCCGGGACTCCTACTCCTACGAGCAGTACTTC. Its protein product is CASSYRPRDSYSYEQYF.

The V call is TRBV28, the J call TRBJ2-1, with D uncertain. The ends were cut back, 3 bases at V and 6 bases at J, with 9 bases in the middle. Looked up from germline, CDR1 is MDHEN and CDR2 is SYDVKM. The CDR3 totals 13 residues. The CDR3 region is CASSLALGNEQFF. The CDR3 DNA sequence: TGTGCCAGCAGTTTGGCGCTTGGCAATGAGCAGTTCTTC. Together with reference TRBV28 and TRBJ2-1, the CDR3 gives the full variable domain: DVKVTQSSRYLVKRTGEKVFLECVQDMDHENMFWYRQDPGLGLRLIYFSYDVKMKEKGDIPEGYSVSREKKERFSLILESASTNQTSMYLCASSLALGNEQFFGPGTRLTVL.

The chain carries TRBV15 and TRBJ2-3, with a possible D match to TRBD2 (6 bases). CDR1 is LNHNV, CDR2 YYDKDF, per germline (reference sequence). The CDR3 is 17 amino acids. V lost 2 bases and J 5 bases, leaving 20 bases between the germline ends. The CDR3 loop reads CATSRITSRRLEDTQYF. The CDR3 DNA is TGTGCCACCAGCAGAATTACTAGCAGGAGGTTGGAAGATACGCAGTATTTT.

As regards this clonotype: This may stem from a read error, because a much larger clone lies one nucleotide away. This chain uses TRBV28 with TRBJ2-7, with a possible D match to TRBD1 (6 bases). Trimming removed 4 bases at V and 5 bases at J, with 15 bases between. The CDR3 contains 14 residues. Germline CDR1 and CDR2: MDHEN and SYDVKM. CDR3 sequence (DNA): TGTGCCAGCAGTTACCAGGGGCTAAAGGACGAGCAGTACTTC. Protein sequence: CASSYQGLKDEQYF.

The sample holds many counts of this clonotype. The chain has TRBV19 and TRBJ1-5, with a tentative D call TRBD1 (5 bases). Trimming took 6 bases from V and 2 from J, leaving 11 bases between them. The CDR3 consists of 14 residues. Germline assignment: CDR1 LNHDA and CDR2 SQIVND (reference sequence). The CDR3, as DNA: TGTGCCAGTAGCTGGCAGGGAGGCAATCAGCCCCAGCATTTT. Translation gives CASSWQGGNQPQHF.

V and J are TRBV7-9 and TRBJ1-1; tentative D call: TRBD1 (5 bases). Germline CDR1 is SEHNR and CDR2 is FQNEAQ (reference sequence). The CDR3 consists of 15 residues. Trimming took off 1 base at V and 6 bases at J, with 15 bases between the two ends. CDR3 region: CASSLEVGVFAEAFF. Written as DNA, the CDR3 is TGTGCCAGCAGCTTAGAGGTGGGGGTATTTGCTGAAGCTTTCTTT.

This rearrangement joins TRBV12-3 or TRBV12-4 to TRBJ1-2; no firm D call. This CDR3 region has 13 residues. Trimming took 2 bases from V and 2 from J, leaving 6 bases between them. CDR3 in amino acids: CASSLWNNYGYTF. CDR3 nucleotides: TGTGCCAGCAGTTTATGGAACAACTATGGCTACACCTTC.

The table lists this clonotype with a few counts. CDR3 loop: CASSLARTNNSPLHF. Written as DNA, the CDR3 is TGTGCCAGCAGCTTAGCCCGGACCAATAATTCACCCCTCCACTTT. The genes are TRBV7-9 and TRBJ1-6; D remains ambiguous. The CDR3 spans 15 residues. The germline V gene has CDR1 SEHNR and CDR2 FQNEAQ (reference sequence). Deletions cut 0 bases from V and 5 bases from J, with 8 bases between.

This clonotype was seen at least ten times. V gene TRBV6-5 combines with J gene TRBJ1-1, with D unresolved. Germline-derived CDR1 and CDR2 are MNHEY and SVGAGI. The CDR3 covers 14 residues. V was trimmed by 9 bases and J by 2 bases, leaving 16 bases between them. The CDR3 DNA reads TGTGCCAGTACGATCTACCAAGGAAACACTGAAGCTTTCTTT. Translated, it gives CASTIYQGNTEAFF.

The chain uses TRBV5-1 and TRBJ1-1; TRBD1 agrees at 9 bases. Germline CDR1 reads SGHRS; CDR2 reads YFSETQ. J was trimmed by 0 bases and V by 2 bases; bases with no gene match: 5. CDR3 length: 16 residues. CDR3 DNA sequence: TGCGCCAGCAGCTTAAAGGACAGGGGCATGAACACTGAAGCTTTCTTT. This gives the protein CASSLKDRGMNTEAFF. The variable domain in full, with the rest retrieved from reference TRBV5-1 and TRBJ1-1, is KAGVTQTPRYLIKTRGQQVTLSCSPISGHRSVSWYQQTPGQGLQFLFEYFSETQRNKGNFPGRFSGRQFSNSRSEMNVSTLELGDSALYLCASSLKDRGMNTEAFFGQGTRLTVV.

The J gene is TRBJ2-3, the V gene TRBV11-2; D is unclear. The germline V and J ends were trimmed by 5 bases and 2 bases, with 11 bases remaining between them. This CDR3 spans 14 amino acids. From germline, CDR1 is SGHAT and CDR2 FQNNGV. The CDR3: CASSLDGYTDTQYF. CDR3 DNA: TGTGCCAGCAGCCTGGACGGATACACAGATACGCAGTATTTT.

In this sample, this clonotype turned up many times. The chain employs TRBV4-2 and TRBJ2-7; 7 bases are a match to TRBD1. This CDR3 is built from 14 residues. V trimming: 1 base; J trimming: 4 bases; junction bases outside the gene matches: 4. Germline V CDR1 and CDR2: LGHNA, YNFKEQ. The CDR3 protein is CASSQATGEYEQYF. CDR3 DNA sequence: TGTGCCAGCAGCCAAGCTACAGGGGAGTACGAGCAGTACTTC.

A few counts support this clonotype. The chain employs TRBV9 and TRBJ1-1; D remains ambiguous. The CDR3 spans 13 residues. Germline V gives CDR1 SGDLS, CDR2 YYNGEE. V gave up 0 bases and J gave up 6 bases, with 9 bases separating them. Written as DNA, the CDR3 is TGTGCCAGCAGCGTAGTTGGGGAAGCTGAAGCTTTCTTT. This codes for CASSVVGEAEAFF.

This clonotype was picked up many times. V usage is TRBV9 and J usage is TRBJ2-3; 10 nucleotides align to TRBD2. Looked up from germline, CDR1 is SGDLS and CDR2 is YYNGEE. Germline trimming cut 0 bases from V and 2 bases from J; bases unmatched to any gene: 6. CDR3 length equals 17 residues. The CDR3 DNA reads as TGTGCCAGCAGCGTAGGTTTACTAGCGGGACCCACAGATACGCAGTATTTT. Protein sequence: CASSVGLLAGPTDTQYF. Together with reference TRBV9 and TRBJ2-3, the CDR3 gives the full variable domain: DSGVTQTPKHLITATGQRVTLRCSPRSGDLSVYWYQQSLDQGLQFLIQYYNGEERAKGNILERFSAQQFPDLHSELNLSSLELGDSALYFCASSVGLLAGPTDTQYFGPGTRLTVL.

At least ten counts were recorded for this clonotype. The rearrangement uses TRBV4-3 and TRBJ2-2; no definite D call. CDR1 is LGHNA and CDR2 is YSLEER in the germline V gene. Trimming removed 0 bases at V and 7 bases at J, with 6 bases between. This CDR3 spans 13 amino acids. In DNA, the CDR3 is TGCGCCAGCAGCCAAGAAGAAGACGGGGAGCTGTTTTTT. It translates to CASSQEEDGELFF.

The rearrangement joins TRBV30 to TRBJ2-1, with D perhaps matching TRBD1 (6 bases). V dropped 1 base and J dropped 9 bases, with 22 bases sitting between them. There are 16 residues in the CDR3. CDR1 GTSNPN and CDR2 SVGIG come from the germline V gene (reference sequence). The CDR3 nucleotides read TGTGCCTGGAGTGAACCCACCAGGGGTATCACCGGTGAGCAGTTCTTC. Translating it yields CAWSEPTRGITGEQFF.

Remarks on this clonotype: One end of the junction does not line up with germline, which may come from a read error. J is TRBJ2-7 and V is TRBV9, with 7 bases that match TRBD2. This CDR3 is 15 amino acids long. Germline assignment: CDR1 SGDLS and CDR2 YYNGEE. The CDR3 sequence is CASCVGREPGYEQYF. The CDR3 bases are TGTGCCAGCTGCGTCGGGCGGGAGCCTGGCTACGAGCAGTACTTC.

This clonotype was seen ten or more times. The chain links TRBV6-5 to TRBJ2-7, with D perhaps TRBD1 or TRBD2 (5 bases each). CDR1 is MNHEY, CDR2 SVGAGI, per germline. This CDR3 comprises 14 residues. V was clipped by 6 bases and J by 2 bases, with 14 bases between them. The CDR3 region has the DNA TGTGCCAGCAGGCTCCGGGACGGACCCTACGAGCAGTACTTC. It yields the protein CASRLRDGPYEQYF.

DNA for the CDR3: TGTGCCAGCAGCGTAAGCAGCGGGAGGGTCGAGCAGTACTTC. This codes for CASSVSSGRVEQYF. This rearrangement joins TRBV9 to TRBJ2-7, with 10 bases aligning to TRBD2. Germline values: CDR1 SGDLS, CDR2 YYNGEE. V shed 1 base and J 6 bases; nucleotides not matched to a gene: 4. The CDR3 has 14 amino acids.

Only one count was recorded for this clonotype. This chain uses TRBV2 with TRBJ2-7, with unresolved D. The CDR3 length is 17 residues. Trimming removed 4 bases from V and 0 bases from J, with 19 bases in between. The germline gives CDR1 SNHLY, CDR2 FYNNEI. The chain's CDR3 is CASSVPRSREGSYEQYF. The CDR3 DNA follows: TGTGCCAGCAGTGTTCCCCGATCCAGAGAAGGCTCCTACGAGCAGTACTTC.

Comment on this clonotype: One end of the junction does not line up with germline, which may come from a read error. CDR3 nucleotide sequence: TGTGCCAGCAGTTTTACCAGGATACTATCCGTGGAGGCCTACGTCCTGACTTTC. Protein: CASSFTRILSVEAYVLTF. The chain recombines TRBV12-3 or TRBV12-4 with TRBJ2-6; maybe TRBD2 (5 bases). This CDR3 spans 18 amino acids.

The sample holds a few counts of this clonotype. The V call is TRBV5-1, the J call TRBJ2-7, with TRBD1 as a possible D gene (5 bases). This CDR3 is 14 amino acids long. Per the germline V gene, CDR1 is SGHRS and CDR2 is YFSETQ. The ends were cut back, 3 bases at V and 3 bases at J, with 13 bases in the middle. The CDR3, as DNA: TGCGCCAGCAGCTCAACAGGTTCACTCTACGAGCAGTACTTC. It codes for CASSSTGSLYEQYF.

Of note for this clonotype: Its ends do not fully match the called genes, so a read error is possible. V is TRBV6-2 or TRBV6-3 and J is TRBJ1-5; D not certain. CDR3 length: 14 residues. Germline V CDR1 and CDR2: MNHEY, SVGEGT. The CDR3 DNA reads TGTGCCAGCAGCCACAGAGGAGTACATCAGCCCCCGCATTTT. Residues: CASSHRGVHQPPHF.

The table lists this clonotype with many counts. The chain recombines TRBV20-1 with TRBJ1-5; D is ambiguous. Trimming removed 0 bases from V and 0 bases from J, with 9 bases in between. Germline-derived CDR1 and CDR2 are DFQATT and SNEGSKA (reference sequence). This CDR3 contains 15 residues. For the CDR3, the DNA is TGCAGTGCTAGAGAACGGCGGGATAGCAATCAGCCCCAGCATTTT. Protein: CSARERRDSNQPQHF.

This chain uses TRBV6-2 or TRBV6-3 with TRBJ2-7; 12 bases align to TRBD2. V shed 6 bases and J 0 bases; nucleotides not matched to a gene: 6. This CDR3 has 16 residues. Per germline, CDR1 MNHEY and CDR2 SVGEGT. The CDR3 reads CASSRLAGEYSYEQYF. Written as DNA, the CDR3 is TGTGCCAGCAGCAGACTAGCGGGAGAATACTCCTACGAGCAGTACTTC.

Details on this clonotype: Its ends do not fully match the called genes, so a read error is possible. The chain has TRBV20-1 and TRBJ1-6; D not certain. The CDR3 consists of 17 residues. Looked up from germline, CDR1 is DFQATT and CDR2 is SNEGSKA (reference sequence). This CDR3 is CSARDLKGDSNNSPLHF. The CDR3 DNA sequence: TGCAGTGCTAGAGATCTAAAAGGAGACTCCAATAATTCACCCCTCCACTTT.

Concerning this clonotype: Relative to the germline gene, one junction end is altered; a read error may explain this. Written as DNA, the CDR3 is TGTGCCAGCAGCTTAGGTCTGTTCAGTGAGCGGCTCTTC. Its translation is CASSLGLFSERLF. The V and J genes are TRBV11-2 and TRBJ2-1, with a tentative D call TRBD2 (5 bases). The CDR3 contains 13 residues. Germline V lookup: CDR1 SGHAT, CDR2 FQNNGV.